Listed below are T cell receptor beta chains from one sample, sequenced in a study of cytomegalovirus exposure and HLA in healthy donors. Measured with immunoSEQ multiplex PCR; TCRdb has only the in-frame clones, and not every one. This sample carries about 170,000 clones, approximately 81% of them seen once, and the ten largest clones take around 1.5%. Sequenced sample: PBMCs. Receptors were obtained from a male donor in good health and CMV-seronegative. Each CDR3 is given with its conserved first and last residue. The D gene is left open where the match is weak. Not all rows give a size; the values are once, few, many and, for expanded clones, a class.

D: TRBD1
J: TRBJ2-3
V: TRBV7-9
size: .
DNA: TGTGCCAGCAGCCCCGCAGGGGGTCGTAGCACAGATACGCAGTATTTT
CDR3: CASSPAGGRSTDTQYF

D: .
J: TRBJ1-6
V: TRBV27
size: .
DNA: TGTGCCAGCAGTATCAAACAGGGCCCCAATTCACCCCTCCACTTT
CDR3: CASSIKQGPNSPLHF

D: .
J: TRBJ2-2
V: TRBV11-1
size: .
DNA: TGTGCCAGCACCCGAGACATATTAGGCGCGAACACCGGGGAGCTGTTTTTT
CDR3: CASTRDILGANTGELFF

D: TRBD1
J: TRBJ1-5
V: TRBV6-5
size: once
DNA: TGTGCCAGCAGGACCAGACAGGGAGACAATCAGCCCCAGCATTTT
CDR3: CASRTRQGDNQPQHF

D: .
J: TRBJ2-5
V: TRBV19
size: .
DNA: TGTGCCAGTAGTATACGGGGGTTCGGGGGAGAGACCCAGTACTTC
CDR3: CASSIRGFGGETQYF

D: TRBD1
J: TRBJ2-5
V: TRBV6-1
size: .
DNA: TGTGCCAGCAGCCTCACAGGGGGCGAAGAGACCCAGTACTTC
CDR3: CASSLTGGEETQYF

D: .
J: TRBJ2-7
V: TRBV6-1
size: .
DNA: TGTGCCAGCAGTAAAGCCACGCCTAGCGACACCTACGAGCAGTACTTC
CDR3: CASSKATPSDTYEQYF

D: .
J: TRBJ1-1
V: TRBV28
size: once
DNA: TGTGCCAGCAGTTTAGGCCAGAACACTGAAGCTTTCTTT
CDR3: CASSLGQNTEAFF

D: TRBD1
J: TRBJ2-7
V: TRBV6-1
size: .
DNA: TGTGCCAGCAGTGAAGCACAGGGGGCGCGGTCGAGGACCTACTACGAGCAGTACTTC
CDR3: CASSEAQGARSRTYYEQYF

D: TRBD1
J: TRBJ2-7
V: TRBV10-3
size: .
DNA: TGTGCCACCTCTCGGACAGGGGACCGGGACGAGCAGTACTTC
CDR3: CATSRTGDRDEQYF

D: .
J: TRBJ1-4
V: TRBV9
size: .
DNA: TGTGCCAGCAGCATAACAGGGTTAGGTGAAAAACTGTTTTTT
CDR3: CASSITGLGEKLFF

D: .
J: TRBJ2-2
V: TRBV10-3
size: .
DNA: TGTGCCATCAGTGGTCAGCGGGACACCGGGGAGCTGTTTTTT
CDR3: CAISGQRDTGELFF

D: TRBD2
J: TRBJ2-1
V: TRBV28
size: .
DNA: TGTGCCAGCAGTTTACAAACGGGGGGAACCTACAATGAGCAGTTCTTC
CDR3: CASSLQTGGTYNEQFF

D: TRBD2
J: TRBJ2-1
V: TRBV6-4
size: .
DNA: TGTGCCAGCAGACCCGGACTAGCGGGAGATGGTGAGCAGTTCTTC
CDR3: CASRPGLAGDGEQFF

D: TRBD1
J: TRBJ2-5
V: TRBV29-1
size: .
DNA: TGCAGCGTTGCGTCAGGGGGTGAGACCCAGTACTTC
CDR3: CSVASGGETQYF

D: .
J: TRBJ2-6
V: TRBV6-1
size: few
DNA: TGTGCCAGCAGTGAAACTACAGGGTCTGGGGCCAACGTCCTGACTTTC
CDR3: CASSETTGSGANVLTF

D: .
J: TRBJ2-7
V: TRBV7-3
size: .
DNA: TGTGCCAGCAGCTTATCCCCAGGGTACGAGCAGTACTTC
CDR3: CASSLSPGYEQYF

D: .
J: TRBJ2-6
V: TRBV30
size: .
DNA: TGTGCCTGGACCTTCTCTGGGGCCAACGTCCTGACTTTC
CDR3: CAWTFSGANVLTF